This is a list of T cell receptor beta chains from one sample in a study of Ad26.COV2.S vaccination and SARS-CoV-2 variants. Libraries were prepared by immunoSEQ multiplex PCR; TCRdb keeps only in-frame clonotypes and omits some of them. Of 400,000 to 450,000 clones listed, about 92% are singletons. Sequencing was performed on peripheral blood, taken in a trial of Ad26.COV2.S vaccine versus placebo. Source of these receptors: a person between 18 and 60 years old who received the Ad26.COV2.S COVID-19 vaccine or a placebo. The CDR3 runs from the conserved cysteine through the conserved F or W. The order of the fields is D gene, clone size, J gene, V gene, CDR3 protein, CDR3 DNA. D genes are given only for firm matches. Size is stated for part of the rows, as once, few or many counts, or as a class when the clone is expanded.

d_gene: TRBD1
abundance: .
j_gene: TRBJ1-6
v_gene: TRBV5-1
CDR3aa: CAKYVVDRGLISDSPLHF
CDR3nt: TGCGCCAAGTACGTGGTGGACAGGGGTTTAATTTCGGATTCACCCCTCCACTTT

d_gene: .
abundance: .
j_gene: TRBJ2-2
v_gene: TRBV25-1
CDR3aa: CASSEFDFTGELFF
CDR3nt: TGTGCCAGCAGTGAATTTGATTTTACCGGGGAGCTGTTTTTT

d_gene: .
abundance: few
j_gene: TRBJ1-5
v_gene: TRBV19
CDR3aa: CASTYRDNQPQHF
CDR3nt: TGTGCCAGTACTTACAGGGATAATCAGCCCCAGCATTTT

d_gene: .
abundance: .
j_gene: TRBJ2-5
v_gene: TRBV12-3/TRBV12-4
CDR3aa: CASSGTATQYF
CDR3nt: TGTGCCAGCAGTGGGACGGCGACCCAGTACTTC

d_gene: .
abundance: .
j_gene: TRBJ1-6
v_gene: TRBV19
CDR3aa: CASSIDGPDSPLHF
CDR3nt: TGTGCCAGTAGTATAGACGGGCCGGATTCACCCCTCCACTTT

d_gene: .
abundance: .
j_gene: TRBJ2-7
v_gene: TRBV5-1
CDR3aa: CASSLAGEQYF
CDR3nt: TGCGCCAGCAGCTTGGCGGGGGAGCAGTACTTC

d_gene: .
abundance: .
j_gene: TRBJ2-4
v_gene: TRBV5-5
CDR3aa: CASSLADGLFGNIQYF
CDR3nt: TGTGCCAGCAGCTTGGCCGACGGGCTTTTTGGGAACATTCAGTACTTC

d_gene: .
abundance: once
j_gene: TRBJ1-6
v_gene: TRBV5-5
CDR3aa: CASSLVGRNSPLHF
CDR3nt: TGTGCCAGCAGCTTGGTGGGGAGAAATTCACCCCTCCACTTT

d_gene: .
abundance: .
j_gene: TRBJ1-1
v_gene: TRBV7-2
CDR3aa: CASSLTGNTEAFF
CDR3nt: TGTGCCAGCAGCTTAACGGGGAACACTGAAGCTTTCTTT

d_gene: .
abundance: .
j_gene: TRBJ1-4
v_gene: TRBV19
CDR3aa: CASGDGSGLEKLFF
CDR3nt: TGTGCCAGTGGCGACGGGTCGGGACTAGAAAAACTGTTTTTT

d_gene: TRBD2
abundance: .
j_gene: TRBJ2-3
v_gene: TRBV13
CDR3aa: CASSLGLAGDTQYF
CDR3nt: TGTGCCAGCAGCCTCGGACTAGCCGGAGATACGCAGTATTTT

d_gene: .
abundance: .
j_gene: TRBJ1-4
v_gene: TRBV13
CDR3aa: CASSALRESPYEKLFF
CDR3nt: TGTGCCAGCAGCGCCCTACGGGAATCGCCGTATGAAAAACTGTTTTTT

d_gene: .
abundance: .
j_gene: TRBJ2-4
v_gene: TRBV9
CDR3aa: CASSVAGGGNIQYF
CDR3nt: TGTGCCAGCAGCGTAGCTGGGGGAGGAAACATTCAGTACTTC

d_gene: .
abundance: .
j_gene: TRBJ2-3
v_gene: TRBV21-1
CDR3aa: CASSKGSGVNTDTQYF
CDR3nt: TGTGCCAGCAGCAAAGGCAGCGGGGTAAACACAGATACGCAGTATTTT

d_gene: TRBD1
abundance: once
j_gene: TRBJ2-4
v_gene: TRBV2
CDR3aa: CATGTGSIQYF
CDR3nt: TGTGCCACTGGGACAGGGAGTATTCAGTACTTC

d_gene: .
abundance: .
j_gene: TRBJ2-7
v_gene: TRBV5-1
CDR3aa: CASSLEAGSSYEQYF
CDR3nt: TGCGCCAGCAGCTTGGAGGCAGGGAGCTCCTACGAGCAGTACTTC

d_gene: .
abundance: .
j_gene: TRBJ1-4
v_gene: TRBV6-6
CDR3aa: CASSYGGREKLFF
CDR3nt: TGTGCCAGCAGTTATGGGGGTAGAGAAAAACTGTTTTTT

d_gene: .
abundance: .
j_gene: TRBJ1-4
v_gene: TRBV19
CDR3aa: CASSTTAGGYNEKLFF
CDR3nt: TGTGCCAGTAGTACGACAGCAGGAGGATATAATGAAAAACTGTTTTTT

d_gene: .
abundance: .
j_gene: TRBJ1-2
v_gene: TRBV5-1
CDR3aa: CASSTTGASNYGYTF
CDR3nt: TGCGCCAGCAGCACTACAGGCGCTTCTAACTATGGCTACACCTTC

d_gene: .
abundance: .
j_gene: TRBJ2-7
v_gene: TRBV5-1
CDR3aa: CASSLAGKPVGDWAKRTYEQYF
CDR3nt: TGCGCCAGCAGCTTGGCGGGTAAGCCCGTAGGGGACTGGGCCAAGCGGACCTACGAGCAGTACTTC

d_gene: TRBD1
abundance: .
j_gene: TRBJ1-6
v_gene: TRBV18
CDR3aa: CASSPDRGSGAPLHF
CDR3nt: TGTGCCAGCTCACCGGACAGGGGCTCGGGGGCGCCCCTCCACTTT

d_gene: TRBD2
abundance: .
j_gene: TRBJ2-5
v_gene: TRBV5-6
CDR3aa: CASSMSRGTRQETQYF
CDR3nt: TGTGCCAGCAGCATGAGCCGAGGGACTAGACAAGAGACCCAGTACTTC

d_gene: .
abundance: .
j_gene: TRBJ1-2
v_gene: TRBV28
CDR3aa: CASSPSNLAGYGYTF
CDR3nt: TGTGCCAGCAGCCCTTCCAATCTCGCCGGCTATGGCTACACCTTC

d_gene: .
abundance: once
j_gene: TRBJ1-6
v_gene: TRBV28
CDR3aa: CASRKVESSYNSPLHF
CDR3nt: TGTGCCAGCAGGAAGGTGGAGAGCTCCTATAATTCACCCCTCCACTTT

d_gene: .
abundance: .
j_gene: TRBJ2-4
v_gene: TRBV3-1/TRBV3-2
CDR3aa: CASSQGPRDFSCIQYF
CDR3nt: TGTGCCAGCAGCCAAGGGCCACGGGACTTCTCATGCATTCAGTACTTC

d_gene: .
abundance: .
j_gene: TRBJ2-3
v_gene: TRBV29-1
CDR3aa: CSVGKDTQYF
CDR3nt: TGCAGCGTCGGCAAGGATACGCAGTATTTT

d_gene: TRBD1
abundance: few
j_gene: TRBJ2-5
v_gene: TRBV9
CDR3aa: CASSHMGRGHETQYF
CDR3nt: TGTGCCAGCAGCCACATGGGCAGGGGGCATGAGACCCAGTACTTC

d_gene: TRBD1
abundance: .
j_gene: TRBJ2-5
v_gene: TRBV6-5
CDR3aa: CASSSTGTGAETQYF
CDR3nt: TGTGCCAGCAGTTCTACCGGGACAGGCGCGGAGACCCAGTACTTC

d_gene: .
abundance: .
j_gene: TRBJ2-1
v_gene: TRBV29-1
CDR3aa: CSVLLQGYEQFF
CDR3nt: TGCAGCGTTCTACTGCAGGGGTATGAGCAGTTCTTC

d_gene: .
abundance: .
j_gene: TRBJ1-6
v_gene: TRBV13
CDR3aa: CASSLGQGLRSYNSPLHF
CDR3nt: TGTGCCAGCAGCTTAGGGCAGGGGCTTCGCTCCTATAATTCACCCCTCCACTTT

d_gene: .
abundance: .
j_gene: TRBJ1-4
v_gene: TRBV27
CDR3aa: CASSLYWAPGTNEKLFF
CDR3nt: TGTGCCAGCAGTTTATATTGGGCCCCGGGAACTAATGAAAAACTGTTTTTT

d_gene: .
abundance: once
j_gene: TRBJ2-1
v_gene: TRBV12-1
CDR3aa: CASSCKGGEQFF
CDR3nt: TGTGCCAGCAGCTGCAAGGGTGGTGAGCAGTTCTTC

d_gene: .
abundance: .
j_gene: TRBJ2-3
v_gene: TRBV2
CDR3aa: CASSGEYTDTQYF
CDR3nt: TGTGCCAGCAGTGGGGAGTACACAGATACGCAGTATTTT